Presented here are 2 T cell receptor beta chains from one specimen sequenced in a study of radiation and T cells in renal cell carcinoma. Profiling relied on immunoSEQ multiplex PCR, and the TCRdb table lists in-frame clones only, not all of them. The data contain about 140,000 clones, around four fifths of them singletons. Sample time point: baseline pretreatment blood. Stated treatment: 15 Gy SBRT to primary tumor, nephrectomy 4 weeks later. Here the sequenced sample was blood, taken from a patient whose treatment included radiotherapy and nephrectomy. The source is a woman in her 50s with renal cell carcinoma.

The chain employs TRBV6-5 and TRBJ2-3; 7 positions match TRBD2. This CDR3 region has 13 residues. The V gene's germline CDR1 is MNHEY and CDR2 SVGAGI. The trim removed 8 bases at V and 6 bases at J, leaving 8 bases unmatched. In DNA form, the CDR3 reads TGTGCCAGCTCCAACTGGGGGGGGGATACGCAGTATTTT. This codes for CASSNWGGDTQYF.

This clone was observed a few times. This CDR3 reads CASSQSRETEQFF. The DNA of the CDR3 is TGTGCCAGCAGCCAAAGTCGCGAAACTGAGCAGTTCTTC. The gene calls are TRBV14 and TRBJ2-1; D unclear. This CDR3 comprises 13 residues. CDR1 and CDR2 from the germline V gene are SGHDN and FVKESK. V was shortened by 2 bases and J by 9 bases, with 11 bases between the two germline ends.